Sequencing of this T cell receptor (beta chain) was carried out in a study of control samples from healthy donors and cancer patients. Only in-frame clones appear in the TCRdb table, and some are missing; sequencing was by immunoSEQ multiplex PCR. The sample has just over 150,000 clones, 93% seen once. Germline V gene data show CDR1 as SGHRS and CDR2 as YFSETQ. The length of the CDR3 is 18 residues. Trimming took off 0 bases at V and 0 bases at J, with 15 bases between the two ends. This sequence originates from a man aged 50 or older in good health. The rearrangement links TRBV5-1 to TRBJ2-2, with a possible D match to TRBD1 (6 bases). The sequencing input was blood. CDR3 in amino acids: CASSLVGGNNANTGELFF. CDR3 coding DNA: TGCGCCAGCAGCTTGGTTGGGGGCAACAACGCGAACACCGGGGAGCTGTTTTTT.